One and the same sample provided the 5 T cell receptor beta chains below, sequenced in a study of T cell changes during pregnancy in multiple sclerosis. Sequenced by immunoSEQ multiplex PCR; TCRdb stores in-frame clones only, minus some. The sample contains more than 90,000 clones, around 90% of which appear only once. The sequencing used peripheral blood, collected in the second trimester of pregnancy. These receptors all stem from a female donor with multiple sclerosis, enrolled in a pregnancy study.

This clone was seen just once. The chain recombines TRBV19 with TRBJ2-7; 7 nucleotides align to TRBD1. The CDR3 loop spans 14 amino acids. Germline CDR1 is LNHDA and CDR2 is SQIVND (reference sequence). The ends lost 5 bases at V and 2 bases at J; junction bases unmatched: 6. The CDR3 protein is CASSLTTGPYEQYF. The CDR3 DNA is TGTGCCAGTAGTCTTACGACAGGGCCCTACGAGCAGTACTTC.

The V call is TRBV29-1, the J call TRBJ2-7; D possibly corresponds to TRBD1 (6 bases). Germline V gives CDR1 SQVTM, CDR2 ANQGSEA. The CDR3 spans 12 residues. V shed 4 bases and J shed 3 bases, with 10 bases lying between them. The CDR3 loop reads CSVAGQYYEQYF. The CDR3, as DNA: TGCAGCGTTGCAGGACAGTACTACGAGCAGTACTTC.

This clone was picked up one time. The chain is built from TRBV6-5 and TRBJ2-1; maybe TRBD2 (7 bases). This CDR3 region has 14 residues. Trimming pared 2 bases from V and 12 bases from J, leaving 17 bases between. Per germline, CDR1 MNHEY and CDR2 SVGAGI. The CDR3 DNA reads as TGTGCCAGCAGTTACGGCATTGTGGGGGGGGCGCAGTTCTTC. Protein product: CASSYGIVGGAQFF.

This clone has just one count. The chain is built from TRBV27 and TRBJ2-3, with 9 bases that match TRBD1. The V gene's germline CDR1 is MNHEY and CDR2 SMNVEV (reference sequence). J gave up 0 bases and V 5 bases, and 9 bases lay outside the gene matches. This CDR3 comprises 17 residues. The CDR3 sequence is CASSRRSGTGSTDTQYF. In DNA form, the CDR3 reads TGTGCCAGCAGTCGGCGCTCCGGGACAGGGAGCACAGATACGCAGTATTTT.

The rearrangement uses TRBV2 and TRBJ2-3, with D possibly TRBD2 on 5 matching bases. CDR3 length: 14 amino acids. Per germline, CDR1 SNHLY and CDR2 FYNNEI. V lost 3 bases and J 4 bases, leaving 11 bases between the germline ends. Here the CDR3 DNA reads TGTGCCAGCAGTGAGGACCTCGGGGCAGATACGCAGTATTTT. Its protein is CASSEDLGADTQYF.